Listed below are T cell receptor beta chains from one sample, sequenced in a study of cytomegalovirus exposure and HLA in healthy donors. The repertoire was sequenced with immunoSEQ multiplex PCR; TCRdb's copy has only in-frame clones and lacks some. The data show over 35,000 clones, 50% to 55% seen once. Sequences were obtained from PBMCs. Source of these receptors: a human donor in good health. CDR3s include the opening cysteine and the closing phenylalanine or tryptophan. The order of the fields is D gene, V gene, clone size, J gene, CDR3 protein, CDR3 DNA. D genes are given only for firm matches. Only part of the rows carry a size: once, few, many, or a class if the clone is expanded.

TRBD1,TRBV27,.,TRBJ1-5,CASSSRTGRLYSNQPQHF,TGTGCCAGCAGTTCACGGACAGGGCGATTATATAGCAATCAGCCCCAGCATTTT
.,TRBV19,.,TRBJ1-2,CASRRGTLSSRSLNYGYTF,TGTGCCAGTAGGCGGGGCACCCTTTCGTCCCGGAGCCTCAACTATGGCTACACCTTC
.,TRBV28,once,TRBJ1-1,CASSLGFQGKNTEAFF,TGTGCCAGCAGTCTGGGGTTCCAGGGAAAGAACACTGAAGCTTTCTTT
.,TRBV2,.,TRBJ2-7,CASTLDIYEQYF,TGTGCCAGCACCTTGGACATCTACGAGCAGTACTTC
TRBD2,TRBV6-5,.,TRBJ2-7,CASRTRRGGTYEQYF,TGTGCCAGCAGAACTCGACGGGGGGGAACCTACGAGCAGTACTTC
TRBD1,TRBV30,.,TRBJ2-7,CAWSARDREAYEQYF,TGTGCCTGGAGTGCACGGGACAGGGAAGCCTACGAGCAGTACTTC
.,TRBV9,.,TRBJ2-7,CASSVAGIGAYEQYF,TGTGCCAGCAGCGTAGCCGGGATTGGAGCCTACGAGCAGTACTTC
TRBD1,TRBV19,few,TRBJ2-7,CASSIAGTGGSYEQYF,TGTGCCAGTAGTATCGCCGGGACAGGGGGGTCCTACGAGCAGTACTTC
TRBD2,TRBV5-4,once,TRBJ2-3,CASSLIAGGGQSDTQYF,TGTGCCAGCAGCTTAATAGCGGGGGGGGGTCAGTCAGATACGCAGTATTTT
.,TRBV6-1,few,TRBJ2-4,CASSEAWQRNIQYF,TGTGCCAGCAGTGAAGCCTGGCAGCGAAACATTCAGTACTTC
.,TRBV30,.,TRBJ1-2,CAWRQGFYGYTF,TGTGCCTGGAGGCAGGGTTTTTATGGCTACACCTTC
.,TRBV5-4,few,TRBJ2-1,CASSLALGLRNEQFF,TGTGCCAGCAGCTTGGCCCTGGGACTTCGGAATGAGCAGTTCTTC
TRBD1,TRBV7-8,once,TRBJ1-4,CASSLTGVATNEKLFF,TGTGCCAGCAGCCTGACAGGGGTGGCTACTAATGAAAAACTGTTTTTT
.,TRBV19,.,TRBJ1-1,CASGRGLTTEAFF,TGTGCCTCGGGGCGGGGGCTGACCACTGAAGCTTTCTTT
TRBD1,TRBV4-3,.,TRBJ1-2,CASSQDRDLLAGYTF,TGCGCCAGCAGCCAGGACAGGGACCTTCTCGCTGGCTACACCTTC
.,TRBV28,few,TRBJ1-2,CASSFRLYGYTF,TGTGCAAGCAGTTTCAGACTATATGGCTACACCTTC
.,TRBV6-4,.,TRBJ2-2,CASSGQDTGELFF,TGTGCCAGCAGTGGACAGGACACCGGGGAGCTGTTTTTT
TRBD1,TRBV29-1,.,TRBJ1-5,CSVETGGNQPQHF,TGCAGCGTTGAAACAGGGGGGAATCAGCCCCAGCATTTT
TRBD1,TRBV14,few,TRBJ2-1,CASSQVRGRGHNEQFF,TGTGCCAGCAGCCAAGTTAGGGGGCGAGGGCATAATGAGCAGTTCTTC
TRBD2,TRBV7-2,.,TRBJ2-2,CASSLIRRGGIGELFF,TGTGCCAGCAGCTTAATTCGGCGGGGGGGTATCGGGGAGCTGTTTTTT